This TCR beta chain originates from a study of early T cells in non-severe SARS-CoV-2 infection. Whole-study results and caveats: CD4 and private specificities were missed by VDJdb matching, which favored anti-spike CD8 responses.

With respect to this clonotype: Its specificity is not known.

The CDR3 has 12 residues. Trimming removed 8 bases from V and 6 bases from J, with 12 bases in between. Germline V gene lookup returns CDR1 LGHDT and CDR2 YNNKEL (reference sequence). TCRdb ran MiXCR on the 5' RACE reads and lists one entry per CDR3 protein. The sample includes 68,000 or so distinct CDR3 sequences, 9% to 15% seen only once; the top ten take roughly 1.7%. Sequenced sample: whole blood. J is TRBJ2-3 and V is TRBV3-1, with D hard to call. The clonotype was recovered from an adult who was a healthcare worker with PCR-confirmed SARS-CoV-2 infection or an uninfected control (not recorded which). CDR3 residues: CASSPGWDTQYF. The CDR3 nucleotides read TGTGCCAGCTCTCCCGGCTGGGATACGCAGTATTTT.